Listed here are 18 T cell receptor beta chains from one sample, sequenced in a study of cytomegalovirus exposure and HLA in healthy donors. Amplification used 60 Vbeta primers and 13 Jbeta primers. Some clones are missing from TCRdb's copy, which holds only in-frame ones; the method was immunoSEQ multiplex PCR. The sample consists of about 190,000 clones, about 85% of them appearing once. The sequenced sample was PBMCs. These receptors all come from a boy aged 2-15 years in good health and CMV-seronegative.

This clone is a singleton in its sample. The DNA of the CDR3 is TGTGCCAGCAGCCCCAGCGGGGGGACTCACAATGAGCAGTTCTTC. This sequence encodes CASSPSGGTHNEQFF. The chain joins TRBV7-6 to TRBJ2-1; TRBD2 aligns across 9 bases. The CDR3 is made up of 15 amino acids. J was trimmed by 5 bases and V by 5 bases; bases with no gene match: 7. Germline V gene sequence: CDR1 SGHVS, CDR2 FNYEAQ.

J is TRBJ2-6 and V is TRBV5-1; D possibly corresponds to TRBD2 (7 bases). CDR1 SGHRS and CDR2 YFSETQ come from the germline V gene. Trimming shortened V by 4 bases and J by 1 base, and 18 bases separated the two germline ends. The CDR3 totals 18 residues. CDR3 residues: CASSLLGGAASGANVLTF. The CDR3 bases are TGCGCCAGCAGCCTCTTGGGGGGGGCAGCGTCTGGGGCCAACGTCCTGACTTTC. The whole variable domain, remainder taken from reference TRBV5-1 and TRBJ2-6, is KAGVTQTPRYLIKTRGQQVTLSCSPISGHRSVSWYQQTPGQGLQFLFEYFSETQRNKGNFPGRFSGRQFSNSRSEMNVSTLELGDSALYLCASSLLGGAASGANVLTFGAGSRLTVL.

This rearrangement joins TRBV28 to TRBJ1-2; D ambiguous. Germline CDR1 MDHEN, CDR2 SYDVKM. V lost 7 bases and J lost 5, with 8 bases in between. This CDR3 has 11 residues. CDR3 loop: CASNSGYGYTF. The CDR3 nucleotides are TGTGCCAGCAATTCGGGGTATGGCTACACCTTC.

The V call is TRBV10-2, the J call TRBJ1-1, with unresolved D. The V and J ends lost 2 bases and 4 bases respectively, with 14 bases between them. This CDR3 has 15 residues. Germline V gives CDR1 WSHSY, CDR2 SAAADI. The CDR3 protein is CASSEDGSLVTEAFF. The DNA for the CDR3 is TGCGCCAGCAGTGAGGACGGGAGTCTCGTCACTGAAGCTTTCTTT.

The V call is TRBV11-2, the J call TRBJ1-4; no firm D call. V lost 0 bases, J lost 5 bases, and 10 bases lay in between. The CDR3 is made up of 15 amino acids. The germline CDR1 and CDR2 sequences are SGHAT and FQNNGV. CDR3 sequence (DNA): TGTGCCAGCAGCTTAGATCAGCGGCAGAATGAAAAACTGTTTTTT. It translates to CASSLDQRQNEKLFF.

The gene calls are TRBV23-1 and TRBJ2-6, with D perhaps matching TRBD1 (6 bases). TRBV23-1 is reported as an ORF; its role is uncertain. Between the trimmed V and J ends, which lost 7 bases and 0 bases, there was a span of 25 bases. The CDR3 runs 20 residues. The CDR3 protein is CASTPGRFPRGNSGANVLTF. The DNA for the CDR3 is TGCGCCAGCACCCCGGGTAGATTCCCTAGGGGGAACTCTGGGGCCAACGTCCTGACTTTC.

The rearrangement uses TRBV4-1 and TRBJ2-3, with 9 positions matching TRBD1. Germline-derived CDR1 and CDR2 are MGHRA and YSYEKL. The V gene end was trimmed by 0 bases and the J gene end by 6 bases; junction bases not matched to a gene: 4. The CDR3 totals 15 residues. CDR3 sequence (DNA): TGCGCCAGCAGCCAAGAGGGGACAGGGACCGATACGCAGTATTTT. Translating gives CASSQEGTGTDTQYF.

The chain recombines TRBV5-6 with TRBJ2-1; weak D call: TRBD2 (5 bases). The CDR3 contains 12 residues. Per germline, CDR1 SGHDT and CDR2 YYEEEE. Trimming stripped 0 bases from V and 15 bases from J, with 13 bases between. CDR3 nucleotides: TGTGCCAGCAGCTTGGGATCGGCCAGCGGGTTCTTC. It yields the protein CASSLGSASGFF.

The genes are TRBV29-1 and TRBJ2-7, with D tentatively TRBD1 (5 bases). Germline values: CDR1 SQVTM, CDR2 ANQGSEA. There are 11 residues in the CDR3. The V end lost 4 bases, the J end lost 5 bases, and 9 bases lay between the germline ends. Here the CDR3 reads CSVGQGNEQYF. The CDR3, as DNA: TGCAGCGTTGGGCAGGGAAACGAGCAGTACTTC.

V is TRBV28 and J is TRBJ1-2; 7 nucleotides match TRBD1. Germline assignment: CDR1 MDHEN and CDR2 SYDVKM. This CDR3 contains 16 residues. Trimming cost V 8 bases and J 5 bases; bases outside gene matches: 17. This CDR3 is CASHRSSGDREYGYTF. CDR3 nucleotide sequence: TGTGCCAGCCACCGCAGCTCGGGAGACAGGGAGTATGGCTACACCTTC.

V and J are TRBV15 and TRBJ2-7, with D maybe TRBD1 (5 bases). The CDR3 consists of 18 residues. V lost 2 bases and J lost 8, with 28 bases in between. The germline V gene encodes CDR1 LNHNV and CDR2 YYDKDF (reference sequence). The CDR3 spells CATSRSTLPETPGNQQYF. The CDR3 DNA reads TGTGCCACCAGCAGATCCACCCTCCCAGAGACCCCAGGGAATCAGCAGTACTTC.

This sequence joins TRBV11-2 and TRBJ1-3, with D hard to call. The V end lost 5 bases, the J end lost 4 bases, and 12 bases lay between the germline ends. The germline CDR1 and CDR2 sequences are SGHAT and FQNNGV. The CDR3 runs 14 residues. This CDR3 reads CASSGLDSGNTIYF. CDR3 nucleotides: TGTGCCAGCAGCGGTCTTGACTCCGGAAACACCATATATTTT. Combining the CDR3 with reference TRBV11-2 and TRBJ1-3 gives the whole variable domain EAGVAQSPRYKIIEKRQSVAFWCNPISGHATLYWYQQILGQGPKLLIQFQNNGVVDDSQLPKDRFSAERLKGVDSTLKIQPAKLEDSAVYLCASSGLDSGNTIYFGEGSWLTVV.

The V call is TRBV7-9, the J call TRBJ1-2; tentatively, D is TRBD1 (5 bases). Trimming took off 0 bases at V and 0 bases at J, with 8 bases between the two ends. CDR3 length: 15 residues. Germline values: CDR1 SEHNR, CDR2 FQNEAQ (reference sequence). CDR3 nucleotide sequence: TGTGCCAGCAGCTTAGCTCCGGGGGCTAACTATGGCTACACCTTC. Translated, it gives CASSLAPGANYGYTF.

As to this clone: Mismatch with germline at one junction end may stem from a read error. The genes are TRBV7-9 and TRBJ1-1; D call uncertain. The CDR3 consists of 12 residues. Per germline, CDR1 SEHNR and CDR2 FQNEAQ (reference sequence). DNA for the CDR3: TGTTCCAGCAGCTTAATATCTACTGAAGCTTTCTTT. This sequence encodes CSSSLISTEAFF.

The gene calls are TRBV19 and TRBJ1-2; tentatively, D is TRBD1 (5 bases). Deletions cut 3 bases from V and 6 bases from J, with 11 bases between. The CDR3 runs to 13 residues. Per the germline V gene, CDR1 is LNHDA and CDR2 is SQIVND (reference sequence). The CDR3, as DNA: TGTGCCAGTAGTATTACCCAGGGCGATGGCTACACCTTC. This codes for CASSITQGDGYTF.

J is TRBJ2-2 and V is TRBV6-6; the D gene is possibly TRBD2 (6 bases). Germline assignment: CDR1 MNHNY and CDR2 SVGAGI (reference sequence). Trimming stripped 6 bases from V and 7 bases from J, with 15 bases between. CDR3 size: 14 residues. This chain's CDR3 is CASSPQGGIGELFF. CDR3 coding DNA: TGTGCCAGCAGCCCCCAAGGAGGGATCGGGGAGCTGTTTTTT.

This chain links TRBV28 with TRBJ1-1, with 7 bases lining up with TRBD1. V shed 2 bases, J shed 3 bases, and the junction held 9 bases outside the gene matches. The CDR3 consists of 16 residues. CDR1 and CDR2 (germline): MDHEN, SYDVKM. The CDR3: CASSLSLRGVYTEAFF. The CDR3 DNA reads as TGTGCCAGCAGTTTAAGCCTCAGGGGGGTGTACACTGAAGCTTTCTTT.

This chain links TRBV15 with TRBJ2-1; 12 bases are shared with TRBD2. The CDR3 is made up of 17 amino acids. J was trimmed by 12 bases and V by 0 bases; bases with no gene match: 12. Germline loops: CDR1 LNHNV, CDR2 YYDKDF (reference sequence). Here the CDR3 DNA reads TGTGCCACCAGCAGAGAGGGGCAAGGACTAGCGGGACACTGGCAGTTCTTC. It codes for CATSREGQGLAGHWQFF.